This T cell receptor (beta chain) came from a study of T cells in Graves' hyperthyroidism and ophthalmopathy. This clonotype has at least ten counts. CDR3 size: 16 residues. Germline trimming cut 0 bases from V and 2 bases from J; bases unmatched to any gene: 4. Germline V gene sequence: CDR1 MNHEY, CDR2 SVGEGT. The TCR beta CDR3 regions underwent amplification using RNA transcripts as the source. First-round RT-PCR of the TCR CDR3 relied on the HTBI primer set. TCRdb called the multiplex PCR reads again in MiXCR, with one record for every CDR3 protein. This table holds about 640,000 distinct CDR3 sequences, about 14% found once.

The chain links TRBV6-2 or TRBV6-3 to TRBJ2-3, with TRBD2 matching 8 bases. The origin of this receptor is a woman in her 50s with Graves' ophthalmopathy. Sequenced input: blood. In nucleotides, the CDR3 is TGTGCCAGCAGTTACTCGGCGGGAGGCCTCACAGATACGCAGTATTTT. Residues: CASSYSAGGLTDTQYF.